This T cell receptor (beta chain) was profiled in a study of T cells in Graves' hyperthyroidism and ophthalmopathy. As for the study in general: The authors collected peripheral blood at initial diagnosis, before any treatment.

Template material for amplifying TCR beta CDR3 regions consisted of RNA transcripts. HTBI primers were used for first-round RT-PCR of the TCR CDR3. A single record per CDR3 protein comes from TCRdb applying MiXCR to the multiplex PCR reads. The table lists over 700,000 distinct CDR3 sequences, approximately 40% of them singletons, with 8.9% in the top ten. CDR3 length: 12 amino acids. CDR1 and CDR2 from the germline V gene are SQVTM and ANQGSEA. V was clipped by 3 bases and J by 3 bases, with 8 bases between them. Newly diagnosed hyperthyroidism, duration under 2 months, in patients aged 18 to 65. The study left out patients who had uncontrolled infection, other autoimmune disease, pregnancy or lactation. This sample holds PBMCs from less than 11 ml fresh peripheral blood.

The TCR comes from a man younger than 35 with Graves' hyperthyroidism. The source material was blood. V usage is TRBV29-1 and J usage is TRBJ1-1; no firm D call. The CDR3 is CSVEEVDTEAFF. CDR3 in DNA: TGCAGCGTTGAGGAGGTGGACACTGAAGCTTTCTTT.